Detailed here is one T cell receptor (beta chain). The antigen remains unidentified. This record comes from a study of T-cell reconstitution after alpha-beta-depleted transplantation in children. This CDR3 comprises 15 residues. V gave up 3 bases and J gave up 3 bases, with 15 bases separating them. Per the germline V gene, CDR1 is SGHAT and CDR2 is FQNNGV. Points from the study as a whole: Several hundred expanded graft clones reportedly gave rise to the alpha-beta T cells present about two months after transplant. Elevated TCRbeta diversity at day 60 was traced, in some patients, to surviving recipient T cells and thymic progenitors.

During its preparation, the TCRbeta library received unique molecular identifiers. TCRdb reanalysed the PCR reads using MiXCR and keeps one entry per CDR3 protein. The data show about 980,000 distinct CDR3 sequences, with roughly 29% seen just once and 25% to 35% held by the top ten. This TCR came from a boy younger than two who had a stem cell transplant for SCID, so the T cells may come from the graft donor. The chain joins TRBV11-2 to TRBJ2-7; possible D gene TRBD1, 6 bases. This material consisted of PBMCs, mostly from graft donor cells, taken 360 days after TCRalphabeta/CD19-depleted stem cell transplant. CDR3 region: CASSFGQMAIYEQYF. The CDR3 DNA reads as TGTGCCAGCAGCTTCGGACAGATGGCAATCTACGAGCAGTACTTC.